Listed below are T cell receptor beta chains from one sample, sequenced in a study of T cell repertoires in cytomegalovirus infection. What these receptors recognize is not known. TCRdb reprocessed the reads with MiXCR, giving one entry per CDR3 protein. The table has around 710,000 distinct CDR3 sequences, 25% to 35% seen once; the top ten hold around 14%. This specimen consisted of cultured CD8+ T cells from PBMCs, obtained from culture after CMV antigen stimulation. These receptors originate from a human donor in good health (CMV status not recorded). Some clones in this sample may be carry-over from other donors' samples. Each CDR3 is given with its conserved first and last residue. Each record gives: D gene, V gene, clone size, J gene, CDR3 DNA, CDR3 protein. The D gene is left open where the match is weak. Not every row has a clone size; where given, it reads once, few, many or a size class.

d_call: TRBD2
v_call: TRBV6-2/TRBV6-3
clone_size: .
j_call: TRBJ2-3
cdr3_nt: TGTGCCAGCAGGGGTAGCGGGGCGATCACAGATACGCAGTATTTT
cdr3_aa: CASRGSGAITDTQYF

d_call: .
v_call: TRBV6-8
clone_size: few
j_call: TRBJ1-6
cdr3_nt: TGTGCCAGCAGTCTAGGACAGCCCTATAATTCACCCCTCCACTTT
cdr3_aa: CASSLGQPYNSPLHF

d_call: TRBD2
v_call: TRBV7-6
clone_size: .
j_call: TRBJ2-1
cdr3_nt: TGTGCCAGCAGCTTAGTCTGGCTAGCGGGGGGATACAATGAGCAGTTCTTC
cdr3_aa: CASSLVWLAGGYNEQFF

d_call: TRBD1
v_call: TRBV24-1
clone_size: .
j_call: TRBJ1-2
cdr3_nt: TGTGCCACCAGTGATAGTCCGGGACAGGGACCAAATGGCTACACCTTC
cdr3_aa: CATSDSPGQGPNGYTF

d_call: .
v_call: TRBV10-3
clone_size: few
j_call: TRBJ1-4
cdr3_nt: TGTGCCATCAAGATTGGGGATTATAATGAAAAACTGTTTTTT
cdr3_aa: CAIKIGDYNEKLFF

d_call: TRBD1
v_call: TRBV2
clone_size: few
j_call: TRBJ2-5
cdr3_nt: TGTGCCAGCAGAGAAGGGGGCCGGGAGACCCAGTACTTC
cdr3_aa: CASREGGRETQYF

d_call: .
v_call: TRBV14
clone_size: .
j_call: TRBJ1-1
cdr3_nt: TGTGCCAGCAGCGACCAGGTCACACCCTCGTACCCTGAAGCTTTCTTT
cdr3_aa: CASSDQVTPSYPEAFF

d_call: .
v_call: TRBV4-1
clone_size: .
j_call: TRBJ1-1
cdr3_nt: TGCGCCAGCAGCCACGCGGGAGAGGGGACTGAAGCTTTCTTT
cdr3_aa: CASSHAGEGTEAFF

d_call: .
v_call: TRBV6-6
clone_size: few
j_call: TRBJ2-7
cdr3_nt: TGTGCCAGCAGCGGGGGGCGAGGAACCTACGAGCAGTACTTC
cdr3_aa: CASSGGRGTYEQYF

d_call: .
v_call: TRBV7-2
clone_size: few
j_call: TRBJ1-5
cdr3_nt: TGTGCCAGCAGCTTTTTTGGGGCCAGCAATCAGCCCCAGCATTTT
cdr3_aa: CASSFFGASNQPQHF

d_call: .
v_call: TRBV9
clone_size: .
j_call: TRBJ2-6
cdr3_nt: TGTGCCAGCAGCCTGAGACAGAAACCCTCTGGGGCCAACGTCCTGACTTTC
cdr3_aa: CASSLRQKPSGANVLTF

d_call: .
v_call: TRBV6-5
clone_size: few
j_call: TRBJ2-7
cdr3_nt: TGTGCCAGCAGTTACGGGGCGTCCACACCCTACGAGCAGTACTTC
cdr3_aa: CASSYGASTPYEQYF

d_call: .
v_call: TRBV2
clone_size: .
j_call: TRBJ2-1
cdr3_nt: TGTGCCAGCAGTAACTCAGGGTCCTACAATGAGCAGTTCTTC
cdr3_aa: CASSNSGSYNEQFF

d_call: .
v_call: TRBV7-9
clone_size: .
j_call: TRBJ1-1
cdr3_nt: TGTGCCAGCAGCCCCCCTTGGGGTCGGCAAGCTTTCTTT
cdr3_aa: CASSPPWGRQAFF

d_call: .
v_call: TRBV9
clone_size: .
j_call: TRBJ1-2
cdr3_nt: TGTGCCAGCAGCGTAGGCTACACCTTC
cdr3_aa: CASSVGYTF

d_call: .
v_call: TRBV18
clone_size: few
j_call: TRBJ2-5
cdr3_nt: TGTGCCAGCTCACGAGGGACGCTCCAAGAGACCCAGTACTTC
cdr3_aa: CASSRGTLQETQYF

d_call: TRBD2
v_call: TRBV7-2
clone_size: few
j_call: TRBJ2-3
cdr3_nt: TGTGCCAGCAGCCCCCCGCCCGGGACTAGTCCCACAGATACGCAGTATTTT
cdr3_aa: CASSPPPGTSPTDTQYF

d_call: TRBD1
v_call: TRBV7-9
clone_size: many
j_call: TRBJ2-3
cdr3_nt: TGTGCCAGCAGCCGTGAGCGGACAGGGCCCACAGATACGCAGTATTTT
cdr3_aa: CASSRERTGPTDTQYF

d_call: TRBD2
v_call: TRBV2
clone_size: .
j_call: TRBJ2-1
cdr3_nt: TGTGCCAGCAGGGGGCTAGCGGGGGACCGCTCCTACAATGAGCAGTTCTTC
cdr3_aa: CASRGLAGDRSYNEQFF

d_call: TRBD1
v_call: TRBV5-5
clone_size: few
j_call: TRBJ1-5
cdr3_nt: TGTGCCAGCAGCTTGGGAGGGGGGACAGGGACGGGTTTTGGCAATCAGCCCCAGCATTTT
cdr3_aa: CASSLGGGTGTGFGNQPQHF

d_call: .
v_call: TRBV27
clone_size: .
j_call: TRBJ1-2
cdr3_nt: TGTGCCAGCAGTCCCCCCGGTTATGGCTACACCTTC
cdr3_aa: CASSPPGYGYTF

d_call: .
v_call: TRBV25-1
clone_size: many
j_call: TRBJ1-1
cdr3_nt: TGTGCCAGCAGTGAATATTACGGGGGCACTGAAGCTTTCTTT
cdr3_aa: CASSEYYGGTEAFF

d_call: .
v_call: TRBV7-9
clone_size: .
j_call: TRBJ2-1
cdr3_nt: TGTGCCAGCAGCTCCTCCGAGGGGGACGAGCAGTTCTTC
cdr3_aa: CASSSSEGDEQFF

d_call: TRBD2
v_call: TRBV27
clone_size: .
j_call: TRBJ2-3
cdr3_nt: TGTGCCAGCAGTCGCCCGCACAGCGGGGGGGCCGATACGCAGTATTTT
cdr3_aa: CASSRPHSGGADTQYF

d_call: .
v_call: TRBV6-1
clone_size: .
j_call: TRBJ1-5
cdr3_nt: TGTGCCAGCAGGGAGGACGGCGCCGGGCAGCCCCAGCATTTT
cdr3_aa: CASREDGAGQPQHF

d_call: TRBD1
v_call: TRBV27
clone_size: .
j_call: TRBJ1-2
cdr3_nt: TGTGCCAGCAGTTTATATCAGGGGGTTGGCTACACCTTC
cdr3_aa: CASSLYQGVGYTF

d_call: TRBD2
v_call: TRBV7-9
clone_size: .
j_call: TRBJ2-3
cdr3_nt: TGTGCCAGCAGCTATGGAACTAGCGGGGGTACGGCCAGCACAGATACGCAGTATTTT
cdr3_aa: CASSYGTSGGTASTDTQYF

d_call: TRBD2
v_call: TRBV7-6
clone_size: .
j_call: TRBJ2-1
cdr3_nt: TGTGCCAGCAGCTTGCCGACTAGCGGGGTCGATGAGCAGTTCTTC
cdr3_aa: CASSLPTSGVDEQFF

d_call: .
v_call: TRBV7-9
clone_size: .
j_call: TRBJ2-1
cdr3_nt: TGTGCCAGCAGCTTAGGCCGGGACCCTACCTACAATGAGCAGTTCTTC
cdr3_aa: CASSLGRDPTYNEQFF

d_call: .
v_call: TRBV12-3/TRBV12-4
clone_size: .
j_call: TRBJ2-1
cdr3_nt: TGTGCCAGCACGGACAGACTAATTGACCATTTTTCCTACAATGAGCAGTTCTTC
cdr3_aa: CASTDRLIDHFSYNEQFF

d_call: TRBD2
v_call: TRBV7-6
clone_size: many
j_call: TRBJ2-1
cdr3_nt: TGTGCCAGCAGCTCAGCGACTAGCGGGGACAGGAATGAGCAGTTCTTC
cdr3_aa: CASSSATSGDRNEQFF

d_call: TRBD1
v_call: TRBV27
clone_size: .
j_call: TRBJ1-1
cdr3_nt: TGTGCCAGCAGGGCAGGGGGGAATGAAGCTTTCTTT
cdr3_aa: CASRAGGNEAFF

d_call: .
v_call: TRBV28
clone_size: .
j_call: TRBJ2-3
cdr3_nt: TGTGCCAGCAGTTTCGGGCTTGGGCCGGGCCTCCTGCCGAGCACAGATACGCAGTATTTT
cdr3_aa: CASSFGLGPGLLPSTDTQYF

d_call: .
v_call: TRBV7-6
clone_size: many
j_call: TRBJ2-3
cdr3_nt: TGTGCCAGCAGCAGGCCGGAGGGTCGGACAGATACGCAGTATTTT
cdr3_aa: CASSRPEGRTDTQYF

d_call: TRBD1
v_call: TRBV20-1
clone_size: few
j_call: TRBJ2-1
cdr3_nt: TGCAGTGCCCGCCGCAGGACAGGGGTTTACAATGAGCAGTTCTTC
cdr3_aa: CSARRRTGVYNEQFF

d_call: .
v_call: TRBV6-1
clone_size: .
j_call: TRBJ1-2
cdr3_nt: TGTGCCAGCAGTTTAGCCCCGGGGAGCCTTGGAGGCTACACCTTC
cdr3_aa: CASSLAPGSLGGYTF